This paragraph reports one T cell receptor (beta chain). Its target is unknown. Full-length variable regions came from constant-region reverse primers plus semi-nested Nested Universal Primer A PCR. One entry per CDR3 protein results from TCRdb running MiXCR on the 5' RACE reads. The profile shows tens of thousands of distinct CDR3 sequences, 25% to 35% of them singletons. Germline CDR1 and CDR2: MNHNY and SVGAGI (reference sequence). This CDR3 region has 9 residues. V was cut by 6 bases and J by 6 bases, with 2 bases left in between. Findings and limits, study-wide: Tumor Tregs overlapped most with tumor, then blood, naive CD4+ cells. Whole repertoires were not studied in the larger cohort, only one V-J beta rearrangement.

The memory fraction was CD4+CD45RO+CD25- cells. The specimen was memory CD4+ T cells sorted from a lymph node. Stated subset: memory CD4+ T cells, CD4+CD45RO+CD25-. The gene calls are TRBV6-6 and TRBJ1-1; D unresolved. The sequence derives from a female donor with breast cancer. The CDR3 here is CASRPEAFF. In DNA, the CDR3 is TGTGCCAGCAGACCTGAAGCTTTCTTT.